A selection of T cell receptor beta chains follows, all from one sample in a study of T cell responses to AZD1222 COVID-19 vaccine. The repertoire was sequenced with immunoSEQ multiplex PCR; TCRdb's copy has only in-frame clones and lacks some. The sample records approximately 42,000 clones, about 87% being singletons. The specimen was peripheral blood, collected 28 days after the second AZD1222 dose. Receptor source: an adult who received the AZD1222 COVID-19 vaccine. The CDR3 runs from the conserved cysteine through the conserved F or W. The D gene is left open where the match is weak. A row's size may be missing; if present it is once, few, many or a size class.

clone size,D gene,V gene,J gene,CDR3 DNA,CDR3 protein
.,.,TRBV19,TRBJ1-3,TGTGCCAGTAGTACCTGGGACCGCCGCGTCGTATATTTT,CASSTWDRRVVYF
.,.,TRBV7-8,TRBJ1-5,TGTGCCAGCAGCGCCACCCGGAGGACAGTCAATCAGCCCCAGCATTTT,CASSATRRTVNQPQHF
.,.,TRBV3-1/TRBV3-2,TRBJ2-3,TGTGCCAGCAGCCAAGGTTATGGTACGCAGTATTTT,CASSQGYGTQYF
few,.,TRBV5-6,TRBJ1-2,TGTGCCAGCAGCTTGGAAGGGGGGCCCTTCTATGGCTACACCTTC,CASSLEGGPFYGYTF
.,.,TRBV6-5,TRBJ1-5,TGTGCCAGCAGACTCCGACGGGACAATCAGCCCCAGCATTTT,CASRLRRDNQPQHF
.,TRBD2,TRBV11-2,TRBJ2-2,TGTGCCAGCAGCGTGGGACTAGCGGGTTGGGGGGAGCTGTTTTTT,CASSVGLAGWGELFF
once,.,TRBV10-3,TRBJ1-5,TGTGCCATCAGTGACAGGGTGGGCAATCAGCCCCAGCATTTT,CAISDRVGNQPQHF
.,TRBD2,TRBV28,TRBJ2-1,TGTGCCAGCAGCCTGTCTGGGCTAGCGGGAGTCAATGAGCAGTTCTTC,CASSLSGLAGVNEQFF
.,TRBD2,TRBV14,TRBJ2-1,TGTGCCAGCAGCCCCTTAACCGGGACTATCCACAATGAGCAGTTCTTC,CASSPLTGTIHNEQFF
.,.,TRBV11-3,TRBJ2-5,TGTGCCAGCAGCTTAGATATAACAAGCAAACACTTC,CASSLDITSKHF
.,.,TRBV30,TRBJ1-1,TGTGCCTGGAGTTTCGACGGACCCCTGAACACTGAAGCTTTCTTT,CAWSFDGPLNTEAFF
.,.,TRBV7-9,TRBJ2-5,TGTGCCAGCAGCTTAGACGGGGGGCCACAAGAGACCCAGTACTTC,CASSLDGGPQETQYF
once,.,TRBV7-2,TRBJ1-4,TGTGCCAGCCGACGATCGGGACGGATTAATGAAAAACTGTTTTTT,CASRRSGRINEKLFF
.,.,TRBV19,TRBJ1-2,TGTGCCAGTAGTCCCCGCACCCGGACAGACACTAACTATGGCTACACCTTC,CASSPRTRTDTNYGYTF
.,.,TRBV5-1,TRBJ2-5,TGCGCCAGCAGCTTGAGGCGGGGAGAGCAAGAGACCCAGTACTTC,CASSLRRGEQETQYF
.,TRBD2,TRBV27,TRBJ2-7,TGTGCCAGCAGTTCGACTAGCGGGACCTACGAGCAGTACTTC,CASSSTSGTYEQYF
.,TRBD1,TRBV11-2,TRBJ2-7,TGTGCCAGCAGCCCCGGACAGGGCCTAATATACGAGCAGTACTTC,CASSPGQGLIYEQYF
.,.,TRBV12-5,TRBJ1-1,TGTGCTAGTGGTTTGGTACTAGGGGGGCAGGGGAACACTGAAGCTTTCTTT,CASGLVLGGQGNTEAFF
.,TRBD1,TRBV5-1,TRBJ1-5,TGCGCCAGCAGCCAGGGGGCCAATCAGCCCCAGCATTTT,CASSQGANQPQHF
.,.,TRBV29-1,TRBJ2-5,TGCAGCGTTGGGCTACCGCAAGAGACCCAGTACTTC,CSVGLPQETQYF